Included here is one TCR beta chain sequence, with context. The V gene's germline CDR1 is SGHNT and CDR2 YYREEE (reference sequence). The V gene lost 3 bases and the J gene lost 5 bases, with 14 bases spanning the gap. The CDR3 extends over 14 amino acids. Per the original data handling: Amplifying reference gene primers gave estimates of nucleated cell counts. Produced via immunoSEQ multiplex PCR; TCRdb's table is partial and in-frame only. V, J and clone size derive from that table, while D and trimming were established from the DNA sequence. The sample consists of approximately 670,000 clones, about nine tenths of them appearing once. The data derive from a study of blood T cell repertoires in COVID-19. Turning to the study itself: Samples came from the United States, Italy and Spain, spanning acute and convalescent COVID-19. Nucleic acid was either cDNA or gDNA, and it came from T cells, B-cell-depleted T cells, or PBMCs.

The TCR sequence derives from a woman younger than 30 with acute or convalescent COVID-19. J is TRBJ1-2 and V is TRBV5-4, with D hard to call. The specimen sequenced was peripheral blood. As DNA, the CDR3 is TGTGCCAGCAGCTCCTCTCGGGATCGGTATGGCTACACCTTC. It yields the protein CASSSSRDRYGYTF.